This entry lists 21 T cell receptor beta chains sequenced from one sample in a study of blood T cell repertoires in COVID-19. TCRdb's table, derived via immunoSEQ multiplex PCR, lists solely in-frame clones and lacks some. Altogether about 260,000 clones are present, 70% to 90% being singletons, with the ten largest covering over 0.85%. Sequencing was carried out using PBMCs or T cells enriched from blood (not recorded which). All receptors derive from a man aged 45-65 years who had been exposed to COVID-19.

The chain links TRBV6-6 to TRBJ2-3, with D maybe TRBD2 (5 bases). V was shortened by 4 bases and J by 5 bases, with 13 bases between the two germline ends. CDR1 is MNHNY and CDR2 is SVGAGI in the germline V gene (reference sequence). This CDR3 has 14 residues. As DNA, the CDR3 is TGTGCCAGCAGTTTGCTAGCTAGTGGAGATACGCAGTATTTT. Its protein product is CASSLLASGDTQYF.

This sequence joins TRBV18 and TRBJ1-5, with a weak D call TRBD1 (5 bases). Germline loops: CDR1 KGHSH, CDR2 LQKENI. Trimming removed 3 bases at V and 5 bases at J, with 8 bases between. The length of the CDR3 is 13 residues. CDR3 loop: CASSPSGDQPQHF. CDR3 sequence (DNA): TGTGCCAGCTCACCCTCGGGGGATCAGCCCCAGCATTTT.

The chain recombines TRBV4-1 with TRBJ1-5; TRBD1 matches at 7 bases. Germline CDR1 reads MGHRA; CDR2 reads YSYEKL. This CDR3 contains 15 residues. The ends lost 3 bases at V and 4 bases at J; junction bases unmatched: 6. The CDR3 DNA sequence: TGCGCCAGCAGCCAGTACCGGGACAGAAATCAGCCCCAGCATTTT. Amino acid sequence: CASSQYRDRNQPQHF.

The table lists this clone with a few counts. DNA for the CDR3: TGCGCCAGCAGCTTGGAAGGGCGGGGAATATCCAACTATGGCTACACCTTC. Translated, it gives CASSLEGRGISNYGYTF. The gene calls are TRBV5-1 and TRBJ1-2; no clear D. Per germline, CDR1 SGHRS and CDR2 YFSETQ. The V gene lost 0 bases and the J gene lost 2 bases, with 17 bases spanning the gap. The CDR3 covers 17 residues.

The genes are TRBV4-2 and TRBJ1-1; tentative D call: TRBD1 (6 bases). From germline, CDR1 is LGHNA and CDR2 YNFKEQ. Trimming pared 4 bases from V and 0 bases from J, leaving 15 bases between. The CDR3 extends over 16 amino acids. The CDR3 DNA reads TGTGCCAGCAGCCTTTTACAGGGTACCATGAACACTGAAGCTTTCTTT. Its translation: CASSLLQGTMNTEAFF.

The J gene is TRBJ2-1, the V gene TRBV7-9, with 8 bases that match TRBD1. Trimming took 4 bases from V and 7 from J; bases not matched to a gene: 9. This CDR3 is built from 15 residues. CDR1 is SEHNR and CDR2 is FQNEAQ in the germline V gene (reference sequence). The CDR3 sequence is CASSSDRGSGNEQFF. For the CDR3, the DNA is TGTGCCAGCAGCTCTGACAGGGGAAGCGGTAATGAGCAGTTCTTC.

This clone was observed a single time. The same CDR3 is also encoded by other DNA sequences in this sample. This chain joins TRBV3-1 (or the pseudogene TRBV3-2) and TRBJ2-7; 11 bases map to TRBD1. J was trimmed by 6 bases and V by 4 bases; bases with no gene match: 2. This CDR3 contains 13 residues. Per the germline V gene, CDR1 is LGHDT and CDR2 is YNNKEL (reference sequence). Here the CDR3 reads CASSRGTGGEQYV. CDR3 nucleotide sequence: TGTGCCAGCAGCCGGGGGACAGGGGGCGAGCAGTACGTC.

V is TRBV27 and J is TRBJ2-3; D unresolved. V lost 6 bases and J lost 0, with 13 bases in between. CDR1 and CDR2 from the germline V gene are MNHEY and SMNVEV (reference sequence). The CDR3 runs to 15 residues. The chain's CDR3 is CASRPIAASTDTQYF. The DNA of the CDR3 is TGTGCCAGCAGGCCCATAGCTGCCAGCACAGATACGCAGTATTTT.

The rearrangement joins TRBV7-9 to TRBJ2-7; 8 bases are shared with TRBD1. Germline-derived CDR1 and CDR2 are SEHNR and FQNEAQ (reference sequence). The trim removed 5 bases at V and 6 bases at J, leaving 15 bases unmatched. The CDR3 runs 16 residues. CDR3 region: CASSLTIGTGFGEQYF. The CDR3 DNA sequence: TGTGCCAGCAGCCTTACCATTGGGACAGGCTTCGGCGAGCAGTACTTC.

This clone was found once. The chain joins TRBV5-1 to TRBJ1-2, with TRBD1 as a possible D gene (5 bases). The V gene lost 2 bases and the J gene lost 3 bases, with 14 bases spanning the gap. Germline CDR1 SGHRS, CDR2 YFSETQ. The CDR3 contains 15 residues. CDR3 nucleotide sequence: TGCGCCAGCAGCTTAATCCCCAGGGCGGACTATGGCTACACCTTC. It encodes CASSLIPRADYGYTF.

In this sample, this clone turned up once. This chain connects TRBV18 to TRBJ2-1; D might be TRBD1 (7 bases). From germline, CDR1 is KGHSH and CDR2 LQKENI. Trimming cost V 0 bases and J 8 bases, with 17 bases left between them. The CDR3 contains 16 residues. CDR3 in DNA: TGTGCCAGCTCACCACCAGGAATTCAGGGGGGCCATGAGCAGTTCTTC. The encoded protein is CASSPPGIQGGHEQFF.

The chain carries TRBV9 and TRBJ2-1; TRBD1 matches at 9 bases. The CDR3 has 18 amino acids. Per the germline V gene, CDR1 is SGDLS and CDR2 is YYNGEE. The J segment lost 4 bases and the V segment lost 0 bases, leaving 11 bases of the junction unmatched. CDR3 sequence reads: CASSVAPMTGGNYNEQFF. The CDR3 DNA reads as TGTGCCAGCAGCGTAGCGCCGATGACAGGGGGGAATTACAATGAGCAGTTCTTC.

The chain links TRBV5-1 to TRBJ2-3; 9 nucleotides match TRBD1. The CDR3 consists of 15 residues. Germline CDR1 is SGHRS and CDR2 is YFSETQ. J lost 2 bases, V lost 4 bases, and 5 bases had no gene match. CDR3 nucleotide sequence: TGCGCCAGCAGCCACGGGACAGGGCACACAGATACGCAGTATTTT. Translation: CASSHGTGHTDTQYF. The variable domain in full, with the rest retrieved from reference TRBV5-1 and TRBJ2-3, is KAGVTQTPRYLIKTRGQQVTLSCSPISGHRSVSWYQQTPGQGLQFLFEYFSETQRNKGNFPGRFSGRQFSNSRSEMNVSTLELGDSALYLCASSHGTGHTDTQYFGPGTRLTVL.

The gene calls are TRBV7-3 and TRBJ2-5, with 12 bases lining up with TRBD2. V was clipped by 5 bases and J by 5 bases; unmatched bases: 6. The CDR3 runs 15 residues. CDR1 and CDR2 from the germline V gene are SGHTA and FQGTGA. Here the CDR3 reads CASSVTSGRIETQYF. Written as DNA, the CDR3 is TGTGCCAGCAGCGTCACTAGCGGGAGGATCGAGACCCAGTACTTC.

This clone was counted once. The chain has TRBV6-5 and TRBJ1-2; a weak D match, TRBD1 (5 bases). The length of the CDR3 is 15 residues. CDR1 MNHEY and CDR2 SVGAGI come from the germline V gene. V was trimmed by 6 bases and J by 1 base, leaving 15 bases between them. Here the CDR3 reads CASRTGGSFNYGYTF. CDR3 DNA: TGTGCCAGCAGAACCGGGGGATCCTTTAACTATGGCTACACCTTC.

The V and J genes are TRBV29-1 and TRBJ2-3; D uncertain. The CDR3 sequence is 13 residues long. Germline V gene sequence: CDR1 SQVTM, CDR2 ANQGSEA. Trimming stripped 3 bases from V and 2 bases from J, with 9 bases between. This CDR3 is CSVDWAATDTQYF. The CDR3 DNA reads TGCAGCGTTGATTGGGCAGCCACAGATACGCAGTATTTT.

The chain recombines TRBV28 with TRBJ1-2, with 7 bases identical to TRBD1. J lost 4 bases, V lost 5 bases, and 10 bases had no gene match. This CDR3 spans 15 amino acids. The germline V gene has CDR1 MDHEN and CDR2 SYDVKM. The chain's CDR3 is CASSPGAAGGYGYTF. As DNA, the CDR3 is TGTGCCAGCAGTCCCGGGGCCGCAGGGGGCTATGGCTACACCTTC.

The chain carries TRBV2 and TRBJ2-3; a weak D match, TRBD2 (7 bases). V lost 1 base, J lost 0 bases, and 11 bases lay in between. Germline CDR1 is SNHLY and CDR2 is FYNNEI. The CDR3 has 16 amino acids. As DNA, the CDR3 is TGTGCCAGCAGTGAAGTCCGCGGGGGCAGCACAGATACGCAGTATTTT. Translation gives CASSEVRGGSTDTQYF. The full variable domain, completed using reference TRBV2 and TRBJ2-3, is EPEVTQTPSHQVTQMGQEVILRCVPISNHLYFYWYRQILGQKVEFLVSFYNNEISEKSEIFDDQFSVERPDGSNFTLKIRSTKLEDSAMYFCASSEVRGGSTDTQYFGPGTRLTVL.

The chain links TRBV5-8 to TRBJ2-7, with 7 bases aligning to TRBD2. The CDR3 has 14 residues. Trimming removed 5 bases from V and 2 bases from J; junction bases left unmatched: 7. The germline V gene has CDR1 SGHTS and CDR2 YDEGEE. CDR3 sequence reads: CASRQTGGPYEQYF. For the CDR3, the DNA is TGTGCCAGCAGACAAACGGGGGGTCCCTACGAGCAGTACTTC.

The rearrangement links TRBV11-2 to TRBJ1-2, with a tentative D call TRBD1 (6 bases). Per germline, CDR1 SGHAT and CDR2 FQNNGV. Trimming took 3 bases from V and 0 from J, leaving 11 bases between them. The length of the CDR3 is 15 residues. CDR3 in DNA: TGTGCCAGCAGCTTGGGGACAACCCCTAACTATGGCTACACCTTC. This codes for CASSLGTTPNYGYTF.

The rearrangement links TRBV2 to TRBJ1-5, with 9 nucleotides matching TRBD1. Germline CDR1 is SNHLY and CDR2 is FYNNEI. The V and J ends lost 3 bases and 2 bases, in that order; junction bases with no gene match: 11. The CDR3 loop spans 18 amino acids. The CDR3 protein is CASSDPGQGFGRNQPQHF. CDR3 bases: TGTGCCAGCAGTGACCCGGGACAGGGCTTCGGACGCAATCAGCCCCAGCATTTT. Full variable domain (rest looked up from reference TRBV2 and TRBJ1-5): EPEVTQTPSHQVTQMGQEVILRCVPISNHLYFYWYRQILGQKVEFLVSFYNNEISEKSEIFDDQFSVERPDGSNFTLKIRSTKLEDSAMYFCASSDPGQGFGRNQPQHFGDGTRLSIL.